Below are 32 T cell receptor beta chains sequenced from a single sample in a study of cytotoxic CD8 clonotypes in ibrutinib-treated CLL. Profiling relied on immunoSEQ multiplex PCR, and the TCRdb table lists in-frame clones only, not all of them. The sample yields approximately 5,900 clones, under 85% seen once. Sequences were derived from PBMCs, sampled before ibrutinib treatment. The receptors originated from a human donor with chronic lymphocytic leukemia.

J is TRBJ1-3 and V is TRBV2, with D unclear. V lost 6 bases, J lost 4 bases, and 10 bases lay in between. The CDR3 is made up of 13 amino acids. CDR1 and CDR2 (germline): SNHLY, FYNNEI. The DNA for the CDR3 is TGTGCCAGCAGGGCCCAGCCGGGAAACACCATATATTTT. This gives the protein CASRAQPGNTIYF.

The rearrangement joins TRBV14 to TRBJ1-1; no clear D. In germline, CDR1 is SGHDN, CDR2 FVKESK. Trimming pared 3 bases from V and 3 bases from J, leaving 14 bases between. The CDR3 contains 15 residues. CDR3 in DNA: TGTGCCAGCAGCCATATCGGGGTCCTCGACACTGAAGCTTTCTTT. It codes for CASSHIGVLDTEAFF.

This clone was picked up one time. This chain joins TRBV4-3 and TRBJ2-5, with TRBD1 as a possible D gene (6 bases). The germline V gene has CDR1 LGHNA and CDR2 YSLEER. This CDR3 has 14 amino acids. V was trimmed by 5 bases and J by 4 bases, leaving 14 bases between them. This CDR3 reads CASSGNRVGETQYF. CDR3 in DNA: TGCGCCAGCAGCGGAAACAGGGTTGGAGAGACCCAGTACTTC.

This chain joins TRBV6-6 and TRBJ2-2; TRBD1 agrees at 7 bases. Unmatched junction bases numbered 2, after V lost 4 bases and J lost 0 bases. This CDR3 contains 15 residues. The germline gives CDR1 MNHNY, CDR2 SVGAGI (reference sequence). CDR3 nucleotides: TGTGCCAGCAGTTCGGGACAGACGAACACCGGGGAGCTGTTTTTT. Amino acid sequence: CASSSGQTNTGELFF.

This sequence joins TRBV5-6 and TRBJ2-5, with D perhaps matching TRBD1 (6 bases). This CDR3 spans 15 amino acids. The germline CDR1 and CDR2 sequences are SGHDT and YYEEEE. Trimming removed 4 bases at V and 5 bases at J, with 18 bases between. The CDR3, as DNA: TGTGCCAGCAGCGTAGTCAACAGGGTGGGGGAGACCCAGTACTTC. Protein sequence: CASSVVNRVGETQYF.

The chain uses TRBV19 and TRBJ2-1; 12 bases align to TRBD2. The CDR3 has 15 amino acids. The J segment lost 6 bases and the V segment lost 4 bases, leaving 4 bases of the junction unmatched. Germline assignment: CDR1 LNHDA and CDR2 SQIVND (reference sequence). This CDR3 is CASSTGLAGPNEQFF. CDR3 bases: TGTGCCAGTAGTACTGGACTAGCGGGACCCAATGAGCAGTTCTTC.

This chain connects TRBV28 to TRBJ1-5; TRBD1 might be the D (5 bases). There are 18 residues in the CDR3. CDR1 and CDR2 (germline): MDHEN, SYDVKM. Trimming took off 1 base at V and 6 bases at J, with 22 bases between the two ends. The CDR3 spells CASSLYSGMGLGGQPQHF. CDR3 sequence (DNA): TGTGCCAGCAGTTTATATTCTGGGATGGGGTTGGGGGGTCAGCCCCAGCATTTT.

The genes are TRBV30 and TRBJ1-1; D is unresolved. V lost 4 bases to trimming and J lost 8 bases, with 17 bases between them. Germline V lookup: CDR1 GTSNPN, CDR2 SVGIG (reference sequence). The CDR3 has 13 amino acids. The CDR3 is CAWTVPPGAEAFF. The CDR3 coding sequence is TGTGCCTGGACCGTTCCCCCGGGCGCGGAAGCTTTCTTT.

The rearrangement uses TRBV6-1 and TRBJ2-7; TRBD2 is a possible D gene (7 bases). Deletions cut 7 bases from V and 3 bases from J, with 19 bases between. The CDR3 has 15 residues. Germline V gene sequence: CDR1 MNHNS, CDR2 SASEGT. CDR3 amino acids: CASKPRGGADYEQYF. The CDR3 DNA reads TGTGCCAGCAAGCCAAGGGGGGGGGCTGACTACGAGCAGTACTTC.

V usage is TRBV11-1 and J usage is TRBJ2-5; D remains ambiguous. The CDR3 runs to 18 residues. From germline, CDR1 is SGHAT and CDR2 FQDESV (reference sequence). V lost 0 bases to trimming and J lost 3 bases, with 20 bases between them. The CDR3 bases are TGTGCCAGCAGCTTAGCAGCCGACCATCGCCCAGAAAAAGAGACCCAGTACTTC. It yields the protein CASSLAADHRPEKETQYF. Together with reference TRBV11-1 and TRBJ2-5, the CDR3 gives the full variable domain: EAEVAQSPRYKITEKSQAVAFWCDPISGHATLYWYRQILGQGPELLVQFQDESVVDDSQLPKDRFSAERLKGVDSTLKIQPAELGDSAMYLCASSLAADHRPEKETQYFGPGTRLLVL.

The chain carries TRBV19 and TRBJ1-5; the D is unclear. Germline V gene sequence: CDR1 LNHDA, CDR2 SQIVND (reference sequence). CDR3 length: 15 residues. V lost 7 bases, J lost 1 base, and 14 bases lay in between. CDR3 sequence reads: CASKRENGSNQPQHF. CDR3 coding DNA: TGTGCCAGTAAGAGGGAAAACGGCAGCAATCAGCCCCAGCATTTT.

The rearrangement uses TRBV11-3 and TRBJ2-1; no definite D call. The CDR3 loop spans 14 amino acids. Trimming left V 0 bases short and J 9 bases short, with 12 bases between. The V gene's germline CDR1 is SGHNT and CDR2 YENEEA. The DNA of the CDR3 is TGTGCCAGCAGCTTAGAAGCGTTTTCGGGTGAGCAGTTCTTC. Protein sequence: CASSLEAFSGEQFF. Variable domain in full (rest from reference TRBV11-3 and TRBJ2-1): EAGVVQSPRYKIIEKKQPVAFWCNPISGHNTLYWYLQNLGQGPELLIRYENEEAVDDSQLPKDRFSAERLKGVDSTLKIQPAELGDSAVYLCASSLEAFSGEQFFGPGTRLTVL.

This rearrangement joins TRBV7-3 to TRBJ2-3, with a tentative D call TRBD1 (5 bases). Trimming left V 1 base short and J 2 bases short, with 10 bases between. The CDR3 covers 15 residues. Germline values: CDR1 SGHTA, CDR2 FQGTGA. CDR3 sequence: CASSLSRASTDTQYF. DNA of the CDR3: TGTGCCAGCAGCTTAAGCAGGGCTTCCACAGATACGCAGTATTTT.

V is TRBV30 and J is TRBJ2-1; tentatively, D is TRBD2 (6 bases). Germline V gene data show CDR1 as GTSNPN and CDR2 as SVGIG (reference sequence). This CDR3 region has 14 residues. V shed 8 bases and J shed 4 bases, with 18 bases lying between them. The DNA of the CDR3 is TGTGCCGAGGATCGACTAGGCGATTACAATGAGCAGTTCTTC. Translation: CAEDRLGDYNEQFF.

V usage is TRBV11-2 and J usage is TRBJ2-7, with a weak D call TRBD2 (6 bases). Germline lookup yields CDR1 SGHAT and CDR2 FQNNGV. Trimming pared 8 bases from V and 6 bases from J, leaving 17 bases between. The CDR3 has 13 amino acids. The CDR3 here is CASRQIEGGEQYF. Here the CDR3 DNA reads TGTGCCAGCCGACAGATAGAGGGAGGCGAGCAGTACTTC.

The rearrangement uses TRBV19 and TRBJ1-2; D is undetermined. V was pared by 7 bases and J by 4 bases, with 13 bases between. The CDR3 is made up of 13 amino acids. CDR1 and CDR2 from the germline V gene are LNHDA and SQIVND (reference sequence). Written as DNA, the CDR3 is TGTGCCAGTATGAAACGCTCTCCCTATGGCTACACCTTC. Its protein product is CASMKRSPYGYTF. Looking up the rest from reference TRBV19 and TRBJ1-2 gives the full variable domain: DGGITQSPKYLFRKEGQNVTLSCEQNLNHDAMYWYRQDPGQGLRLIYYSQIVNDFQKGDIAEGYSVSREKKESFPLTVTSAQKNPTAFYLCASMKRSPYGYTFGSGTRLTVV.

The rearrangement links TRBV11-3 to TRBJ1-4; a possible D gene is TRBD1 (6 bases). CDR3 size: 14 residues. Germline values: CDR1 SGHNT, CDR2 YENEEA. V was cut by 5 bases and J by 10 bases, with 17 bases left in between. The CDR3 spells CASSPGTSQGKLFF. CDR3 sequence (DNA): TGTGCCAGCAGCCCCGGGACATCGCAGGGAAAACTGTTTTTT.

The chain carries TRBV30 and TRBJ1-1; D unresolved. The CDR3 covers 13 residues. The germline CDR1 and CDR2 sequences are GTSNPN and SVGIG (reference sequence). The ends were cut back, 1 base at V and 7 bases at J, with 13 bases in the middle. The CDR3 protein is CAWSEGTASEAFF. The CDR3 DNA follows: TGTGCCTGGAGTGAAGGTACAGCTAGTGAAGCTTTCTTT.

The J gene is TRBJ2-7, the V gene TRBV30; 11 bases fit TRBD2. V shed 8 bases, J shed 0 bases, and the junction held 18 bases outside the gene matches. Germline V gene data show CDR1 as GTSNPN and CDR2 as SVGIG (reference sequence). The length of the CDR3 is 18 residues. The CDR3 bases are TGTGCCGTCGAGGGAGGGACTAGCGGATCGAGGAGCTCCTACGAGCAGTACTTC. It yields the protein CAVEGGTSGSRSSYEQYF.

The V and J genes are TRBV18 and TRBJ1-6; D is perhaps TRBD1 (6 bases). CDR3 length: 16 residues. Germline values: CDR1 KGHSH, CDR2 LQKENI. Trimming removed 2 bases at V and 4 bases at J, with 12 bases between. The CDR3: CASSPKTGQYNSPLHF. DNA of the CDR3: TGTGCCAGCTCACCAAAGACAGGCCAATATAATTCACCCCTCCACTTT.

This chain links TRBV4-3 with TRBJ2-1; possibly TRBD1 for D (6 bases). Trimming stripped 4 bases from V and 7 bases from J, with 8 bases between. CDR1 is LGHNA and CDR2 is YSLEER in the germline V gene. CDR3 size: 12 residues. CDR3 coding DNA: TGCGCCAGCAGCCTGAGGGGGAATGAGCAGTTCTTC. Its translation is CASSLRGNEQFF.

CDR3 sequence reads: CASSVRTGGISTDTQYF. The CDR3 DNA is TGTGCCAGCAGCGTAAGGACAGGGGGAATTAGTACAGATACGCAGTATTTT. The chain has TRBV9 and TRBJ2-3, with 10 bases matching TRBD1. Germline values: CDR1 SGDLS, CDR2 YYNGEE. The V gene end was trimmed by 1 base and the J gene end by 3 bases; junction bases not matched to a gene: 8. The CDR3 totals 17 residues.

V gene TRBV6-5 combines with J gene TRBJ1-6, with TRBD1 identical over 9 bases. The length of the CDR3 is 13 residues. In germline, CDR1 is MNHEY, CDR2 SVGAGI. Germline trimming cut 6 bases from V and 10 bases from J; bases unmatched to any gene: 4. The chain's CDR3 is CASRGTGRSPLHF. CDR3 DNA sequence: TGTGCCAGCAGGGGGACAGGGAGGTCACCCCTCCACTTT.

In this sample, this clone turned up once. The chain is built from TRBV7-6 and TRBJ2-3; D is uncertain. CDR3 size: 17 residues. The V gene's germline CDR1 is SGHVS and CDR2 FNYEAQ. Trimming shortened V by 4 bases and J by 2 bases, and 19 bases separated the two germline ends. The CDR3 spells CASSSRFGQGLTDTQYF. The DNA for the CDR3 is TGTGCCAGCAGCTCTCGTTTTGGCCAAGGGCTCACAGATACGCAGTATTTT. Filled out from reference TRBV7-6 and TRBJ2-3, the complete variable domain reads GAGVSQSPRYKVTKRGQDVALRCDPISGHVSLYWYRQALGQGPEFLTYFNYEAQQDKSGLPNDRFSAERPEGSISTLTIQRTEQRDSAMYRCASSSRFGQGLTDTQYFGPGTRLTVL.

The chain is built from TRBV19 and TRBJ2-2; D gene unclear. Germline V gene lookup returns CDR1 LNHDA and CDR2 SQIVND (reference sequence). The CDR3 is 15 amino acids. Trimming removed 3 bases from V and 0 bases from J, with 8 bases in between. The CDR3 DNA follows: TGTGCCAGTAGTATTGGGAACGCGAACACCGGGGAGCTGTTTTTT. Translation gives CASSIGNANTGELFF.

The chain has TRBV14 and TRBJ1-2; tentatively, D is TRBD1 (5 bases). The CDR3 is 17 amino acids. V was clipped by 0 bases and J by 5 bases, with 19 bases between them. Germline V gives CDR1 SGHDN, CDR2 FVKESK. The CDR3 reads CASSQDRGVNGLYGYTF. The CDR3, as DNA: TGTGCCAGCAGCCAAGATCGGGGGGTGAACGGGCTGTATGGCTACACCTTC.

This clone turned up a few times. The chain uses TRBV7-9 and TRBJ2-7; TRBD2 matches at 10 bases. Germline trimming cut 1 base from V and 2 bases from J; bases unmatched to any gene: 11. Germline CDR1 and CDR2: SEHNR and FQNEAQ (reference sequence). The CDR3 length is 18 residues. The CDR3 reads CASSLGSSSGRKPYEQYF. CDR3 coding DNA: TGTGCCAGCAGCTTAGGATCCTCTAGCGGGAGAAAACCCTACGAGCAGTACTTC.

The V gene is TRBV5-4, the J gene TRBJ2-3; D is unresolved. Trimming left V 0 bases short and J 0 bases short, with 5 bases between. The CDR3 length is 14 residues. CDR1 and CDR2 (germline): SGHNT, YYREEE (reference sequence). This CDR3 is CASSLDSSTDTQYF. CDR3 sequence (DNA): TGTGCCAGCAGCTTGGACTCTAGCACAGATACGCAGTATTTT.

The chain links TRBV5-4 to TRBJ2-2, with 11 bases matching TRBD1. With V trimmed by 5 bases and J by 2 bases, 5 bases remained unmatched. The CDR3 runs 16 residues. Germline V gene lookup returns CDR1 SGHNT and CDR2 YYREEE (reference sequence). CDR3 residues: CASRSGTGGNTGELFF. CDR3 sequence (DNA): TGTGCCAGCAGGTCCGGGACAGGGGGAAACACCGGGGAGCTGTTTTTT.

This chain uses TRBV9 with TRBJ2-3; 11 nucleotides agree with TRBD2. Unmatched junction bases numbered 3, after V lost 3 bases and J lost 0 bases. The CDR3 contains 16 residues. Germline V gene sequence: CDR1 SGDLS, CDR2 YYNGEE. Here the CDR3 reads CASSETSGTSTDTQYF. The DNA of the CDR3 is TGTGCCAGCAGCGAGACTAGCGGGACTAGCACAGATACGCAGTATTTT.

The J gene is TRBJ2-5, the V gene TRBV15, with TRBD2 identical over 8 bases. Germline CDR1 LNHNV, CDR2 YYDKDF (reference sequence). The CDR3 length is 15 residues. J gave up 4 bases and V 1 base, and 5 bases lay outside the gene matches. Here the CDR3 DNA reads TGTGCCACCAGCAGAGCTCAGCGGGAGCGAGAGACCCAGTACTTC. This sequence encodes CATSRAQRERETQYF.

V usage is TRBV4-2 and J usage is TRBJ2-6; no clear D gene. The V end lost 0 bases, the J end lost 0 bases, and 6 bases lay between the germline ends. The CDR3 runs to 16 residues. The germline gives CDR1 LGHNA, CDR2 YNFKEQ. CDR3 in amino acids: CASSQETGSGANVLTF. The CDR3 DNA sequence: TGTGCCAGCAGCCAAGAGACGGGCTCTGGGGCCAACGTCCTGACTTTC.